This T cell receptor beta chain originates from a study of cytomegalovirus exposure and HLA in healthy donors. Remarks on this clone: Its matching antigen is unknown.

Researchers ran the PCR with 60 Vbeta and 13 Jbeta primers. The table came from immunoSEQ multiplex PCR; TCRdb's copy has only in-frame clones and leaves some out. Altogether around 100,000 clones are present, under 85% being singletons, with the ten largest covering over 3.5%. Notes on the study in general: In vitro confirmation showed three CMV-associated chains to be CMV antigen specific. Immune exposure data for these donors was limited to CMV serostatus. Analysis was carried out at a later point, and it linked a missense DCLRE1C variant to TCR beta V- and J-gene trimming.

CDR3 size: 16 residues. The germline V gene encodes CDR1 SGHDT and CDR2 YYEEEE. V was shortened by 4 bases and J by 1 base, with 17 bases between the two germline ends. The sequenced material came from PBMCs. The clonotype comes from a man in his forties in good health and CMV-seronegative. The chain has TRBV5-6 and TRBJ1-1, with D possibly TRBD1 on 5 matching bases. The chain's CDR3 is CASSVGPSNRNTEAFF. The CDR3, as DNA: TGTGCCAGCAGCGTGGGGCCGAGCAACAGGAACACTGAAGCTTTCTTT.